The 20 T cell receptor beta chains below come from one sample, sequenced in a study of OX40 agonist ivuxolimab in advanced cancers. Profiled with immunoSEQ multiplex PCR; TCRdb holds only in-frame clones, not every one. Here the sample spans some 42,000 clones, roughly 86% being singletons. Source: CD4+ or CD8+ T cells sorted from blood, taken in a trial of the OX40 agonist ivuxolimab. These receptors were obtained from an adult with an advanced solid tumor such as melanoma, head and neck, liver or kidney cancer.

The chain links TRBV27 to TRBJ2-4, with D perhaps TRBD1 or TRBD2 (5 bases each). The CDR3 sequence is 16 residues long. V was pared by 1 base and J by 5 bases, with 15 bases between. Germline V lookup: CDR1 MNHEY, CDR2 SMNVEV (reference sequence). Here the CDR3 DNA reads TGTGCCAGCAGTTTATGGGGGTCGGGCTCCGAAAACATTCAGTACTTC. It translates to CASSLWGSGSENIQYF.

The V gene is TRBV9, the J gene TRBJ2-3; TRBD2 aligns across 14 bases. Unmatched junction bases numbered 3, after V lost 3 bases and J lost 3 bases. Germline V gene data show CDR1 as SGDLS and CDR2 as YYNGEE. The CDR3 consists of 16 residues. CDR3 region: CASSGTSGGITDTQYF. In DNA, the CDR3 is TGTGCCAGCAGCGGGACTAGCGGGGGGATAACAGATACGCAGTATTTT. Variable domain in full (rest from reference TRBV9 and TRBJ2-3): DSGVTQTPKHLITATGQRVTLRCSPRSGDLSVYWYQQSLDQGLQFLIQYYNGEERAKGNILERFSAQQFPDLHSELNLSSLELGDSALYFCASSGTSGGITDTQYFGPGTRLTVL.

The J gene is TRBJ1-1, the V gene TRBV7-9; tentative D call: TRBD1 (6 bases). There are 15 residues in the CDR3. CDR1 and CDR2 (germline): SEHNR, FQNEAQ (reference sequence). Trimming took off 2 bases at V and 0 bases at J, with 10 bases between the two ends. This CDR3 reads CASSLSGTMNTEAFF. The CDR3 nucleotides read TGTGCCAGCAGCTTATCCGGGACAATGAACACTGAAGCTTTCTTT. Looking up the rest from reference TRBV7-9 and TRBJ1-1 gives the full variable domain: DTGVSQNPRHKITKRGQNVTFRCDPISEHNRLYWYRQTLGQGPEFLTYFQNEAQLEKSRLLSDRFSAERPKGSFSTLEIQRTEQGDSAMYLCASSLSGTMNTEAFFGQGTRLTVV.

V gene TRBV28 combines with J gene TRBJ1-1; D call uncertain. Germline lookup yields CDR1 MDHEN and CDR2 SYDVKM. The CDR3 loop spans 14 amino acids. Trimming took off 3 bases at V and 4 bases at J, with 12 bases between the two ends. The CDR3 DNA follows: TGTGCCAGCAGTTTGTCGCAGGCGAGCACTGAAGCTTTCTTT. Translation gives CASSLSQASTEAFF.

In nucleotides, the CDR3 is TGCGCCAGCAGCCAAGATAGTACAGAAAACTATGGCTACACCTTC. This gives the protein CASSQDSTENYGYTF. This sequence joins TRBV4-1 and TRBJ1-2, with D unresolved. V shed 0 bases and J shed 2 bases, with 10 bases lying between them. CDR3 length: 15 amino acids. Germline V gene lookup returns CDR1 MGHRA and CDR2 YSYEKL.

The chain is built from TRBV19 and TRBJ2-1; TRBD1 aligns across 7 bases. Germline V gives CDR1 LNHDA, CDR2 SQIVND (reference sequence). The CDR3 loop spans 12 amino acids. The junction had 3 bases not matched to a gene; V was cut back by 4 bases and J by 9 bases. The CDR3: CASSNGQVEQFF. The DNA for the CDR3 is TGTGCCAGTAGTAACGGACAGGTTGAGCAGTTCTTC.

The rearrangement uses TRBV19 and TRBJ2-3; a weak D match, TRBD1 (7 bases). The germline gives CDR1 LNHDA, CDR2 SQIVND (reference sequence). There are 15 residues in the CDR3. Between the trimmed V and J ends, which lost 5 bases and 2 bases, there was a span of 14 bases. DNA for the CDR3: TGTGCCAGTAGTGCGGGACAGACAAACACAGATACGCAGTATTTT. Amino acids: CASSAGQTNTDTQYF. The full variable domain, completed using reference TRBV19 and TRBJ2-3, is DGGITQSPKYLFRKEGQNVTLSCEQNLNHDAMYWYRQDPGQGLRLIYYSQIVNDFQKGDIAEGYSVSREKKESFPLTVTSAQKNPTAFYLCASSAGQTNTDTQYFGPGTRLTVL.

This rearrangement joins TRBV6-5 to TRBJ1-2, with TRBD1 matching 8 bases. The CDR3 contains 15 residues. The germline CDR1 and CDR2 sequences are MNHEY and SVGAGI. Germline trimming cut 0 bases from V and 3 bases from J; bases unmatched to any gene: 3. The CDR3 DNA sequence: TGTGCCAGCAGTTACTCGTACAGGGGGGACTATGGCTACACCTTC. Its translation: CASSYSYRGDYGYTF.

This clone was recorded once. The rearrangement uses TRBV19 and TRBJ1-1; TRBD1 agrees at 7 bases. Per germline, CDR1 LNHDA and CDR2 SQIVND (reference sequence). The CDR3 contains 16 residues. The V gene end was trimmed by 4 bases and the J gene end by 2 bases; junction bases not matched to a gene: 10. CDR3 sequence (DNA): TGTGCCAGTAGTAATTTTAGGACAGGCCTCAACACTGAAGCTTTCTTT. It translates to CASSNFRTGLNTEAFF. The full variable domain, with the rest looked up from reference TRBV19 and TRBJ1-1, is DGGITQSPKYLFRKEGQNVTLSCEQNLNHDAMYWYRQDPGQGLRLIYYSQIVNDFQKGDIAEGYSVSREKKESFPLTVTSAQKNPTAFYLCASSNFRTGLNTEAFFGQGTRLTVV.

Only a few counts were recorded for this clone. This rearrangement joins TRBV5-5 to TRBJ1-1; D ambiguous. The V gene lost 4 bases and the J gene lost 3 bases, with 7 bases spanning the gap. Per germline, CDR1 SGHKS and CDR2 YYEKEE (reference sequence). CDR3 size: 12 residues. CDR3 sequence: CASSQWDTEAFF. CDR3 sequence (DNA): TGTGCCAGCAGCCAGTGGGACACTGAAGCTTTCTTT. The variable domain in full, with the rest retrieved from reference TRBV5-5 and TRBJ1-1, is DAGVTQSPTHLIKTRGQQVTLRCSPISGHKSVSWYQQVLGQGPQFIFQYYEKEERGRGNFPDRFSARQFPNYSSELNVNALLLGDSALYLCASSQWDTEAFFGQGTRLTVV.

The genes are TRBV7-8 and TRBJ1-2, with D possibly matching TRBD1 (6 bases). Germline V gives CDR1 SGHVS, CDR2 FQNEAQ. V was clipped by 2 bases and J by 4 bases, with 8 bases between them. The CDR3 consists of 13 residues. CDR3 nucleotides: TGTGCCAGCAGCTTAATAGGGGGCTATGGCTACACCTTC. Its protein product is CASSLIGGYGYTF.

CDR3 sequence (DNA): TGTGCCAGCAGCCCAACGGGACAGGGGGGAGAGCAGTACTTC. Protein product: CASSPTGQGGEQYF. The J gene is TRBJ2-7, the V gene TRBV4-2, with 11 bases matching TRBD1. This CDR3 is built from 14 residues. Germline CDR1 LGHNA, CDR2 YNFKEQ. The J segment lost 7 bases and the V segment lost 4 bases, leaving 6 bases of the junction unmatched.

This chain joins TRBV5-1 and TRBJ2-7, with 11 bases aligning to TRBD1. The CDR3 runs to 14 residues. The germline CDR1 and CDR2 sequences are SGHRS and YFSETQ. V was clipped by 3 bases and J by 6 bases; unmatched bases: 5. CDR3 nucleotides: TGCGCCAGCAGCTGGGACAGGGGGAGTCTCGAGCAGTACTTC. Protein: CASSWDRGSLEQYF.

J is TRBJ2-5 and V is TRBV7-9, with TRBD1 as a possible D gene (5 bases). The CDR3 has 13 amino acids. Trimming cost V 10 bases and J 4 bases, with 16 bases left between them. Germline CDR1 and CDR2: SEHNR and FQNEAQ (reference sequence). The CDR3 loop is CATLSSGRETQYF. CDR3 DNA sequence: TGTGCCACCTTATCCTCAGGGCGAGAGACCCAGTACTTC. The variable domain in full, completed from reference TRBV7-9 and TRBJ2-5, reads DTGVSQNPRHKITKRGQNVTFRCDPISEHNRLYWYRQTLGQGPEFLTYFQNEAQLEKSRLLSDRFSAERPKGSFSTLEIQRTEQGDSAMYLCATLSSGRETQYFGPGTRLLVL.

This clone was counted a single time. The CDR3 sequence: CASSLSAPGELFF. CDR3 DNA: TGTGCCAGCAGCTTGTCGGCCCCCGGGGAGCTGTTTTTT. This chain joins TRBV5-4 and TRBJ2-2, with D unclear. The V end was cut by 1 base, the J end by 6 bases, with 7 bases between. CDR3 length: 13 amino acids. CDR1 and CDR2 from the germline V gene are SGHNT and YYREEE (reference sequence).

V usage is TRBV7-9 and J usage is TRBJ2-7; D not certain. V lost 1 base to trimming and J lost 3 bases, with 7 bases between them. The germline V gene has CDR1 SEHNR and CDR2 FQNEAQ (reference sequence). The CDR3 sequence is 13 residues long. Written as DNA, the CDR3 is TGTGCCAGCAGCTTAGGACAATTCTACGAGCAGTACTTC. Translating it yields CASSLGQFYEQYF.

The chain employs TRBV4-3 and TRBJ2-1; the D is unclear. Trimming removed 0 bases from V and 10 bases from J, with 10 bases in between. Germline assignment: CDR1 LGHNA and CDR2 YSLEER. This CDR3 comprises 13 residues. This CDR3 reads CASSQDLGSEQFF. CDR3 nucleotide sequence: TGCGCCAGCAGCCAAGATTTGGGCAGCGAGCAGTTCTTC.

The V gene is TRBV6-5, the J gene TRBJ1-6, with a possible D match to TRBD1 (6 bases). Trimming removed 0 bases at V and 13 bases at J, with 10 bases between. The germline V gene encodes CDR1 MNHEY and CDR2 SVGAGI. The CDR3 has 13 amino acids. This chain's CDR3 is CASSYSGGHPLHF. The CDR3 DNA follows: TGTGCCAGCAGTTACTCCGGGGGCCATCCCCTCCACTTT.

The rearrangement joins TRBV19 to TRBJ2-6, with D uncertain. Trimming left V 0 bases short and J 2 bases short, with 5 bases between. Germline V lookup: CDR1 LNHDA, CDR2 SQIVND (reference sequence). The CDR3 is 15 amino acids. Here the CDR3 DNA reads TGTGCCAGTAGTATAGAGGGCACTGGGGCCAACGTCCTGACTTTC. This encodes CASSIEGTGANVLTF.

V is TRBV27 and J is TRBJ1-4; 7 nucleotides align to TRBD1. This CDR3 is 13 amino acids long. V was pared by 6 bases and J by 7 bases, with 5 bases of the junction left unmatched. Germline loops: CDR1 MNHEY, CDR2 SMNVEV (reference sequence). The CDR3 DNA reads TGTGCCAGCAGAGCCCCAGGGGGTGAAAAACTGTTTTTT. Protein sequence: CASRAPGGEKLFF.